This note documents a single TCR beta chain sequence. Its antigen remains unknown. This sample was taken from a study of T cell responses to AZD1222 COVID-19 vaccine. Study-wide findings and caveats: It was only after the peak T cell response that any repertoires were sampled.

Some clones are missing from TCRdb's copy, which holds only in-frame ones; the method was immunoSEQ multiplex PCR. The sample lists over 120,000 clones, roughly 93% occurring once. The CDR3 is made up of 19 amino acids. Losses at the gene ends were 1 base for V and 2 bases for J; bases not matched to a gene: 11. CDR1 KGHSH and CDR2 LQKENI come from the germline V gene. The sequence derives from an adult in good health. The genes are TRBV18 and TRBJ1-4, with 9 bases that match TRBD1. This sample comprised peripheral blood, obtained on day 0 of AZD1222 vaccination. CDR3 coding DNA: TGTGCCAGCTCACCACTTGCCGGGACAGGGAAGGCGACTAATGAAAAACTGTTTTTT. This translates into CASSPLAGTGKATNEKLFF.